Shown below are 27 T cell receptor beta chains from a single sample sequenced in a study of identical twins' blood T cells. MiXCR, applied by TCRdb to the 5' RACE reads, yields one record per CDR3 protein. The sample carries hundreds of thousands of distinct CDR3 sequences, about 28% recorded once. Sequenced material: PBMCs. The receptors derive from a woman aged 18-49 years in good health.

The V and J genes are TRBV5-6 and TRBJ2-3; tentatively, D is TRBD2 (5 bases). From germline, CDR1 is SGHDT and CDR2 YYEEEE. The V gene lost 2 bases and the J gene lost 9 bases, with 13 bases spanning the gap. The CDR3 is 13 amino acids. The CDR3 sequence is CASSLLSGQTQYF. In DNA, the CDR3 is TGTGCCAGCAGCTTACTGAGCGGTCAAACGCAGTATTTT. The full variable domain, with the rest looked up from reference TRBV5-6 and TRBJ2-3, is DAGVTQSPTHLIKTRGQQVTLRCSPKSGHDTVSWYQQALGQGPQFIFQYYEEEERQRGNFPDRFSGHQFPNYSSELNVNALLLGDSALYLCASSLLSGQTQYFGPGTRLTVL.

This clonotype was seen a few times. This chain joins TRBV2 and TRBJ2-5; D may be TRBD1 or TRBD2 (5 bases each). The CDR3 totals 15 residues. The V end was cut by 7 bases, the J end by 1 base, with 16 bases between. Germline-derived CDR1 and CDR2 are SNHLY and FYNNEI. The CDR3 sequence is CASKEGSSFQETQYF. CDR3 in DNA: TGTGCCAGCAAAGAGGGGTCGTCGTTCCAAGAGACCCAGTACTTC.

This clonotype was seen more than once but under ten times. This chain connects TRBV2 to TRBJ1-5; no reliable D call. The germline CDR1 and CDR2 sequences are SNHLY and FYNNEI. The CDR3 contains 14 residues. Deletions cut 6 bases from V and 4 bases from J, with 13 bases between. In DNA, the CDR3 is TGTGCCAGCAGCGAACACACAGTAAATCAGCCCCAGCATTTT. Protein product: CASSEHTVNQPQHF.

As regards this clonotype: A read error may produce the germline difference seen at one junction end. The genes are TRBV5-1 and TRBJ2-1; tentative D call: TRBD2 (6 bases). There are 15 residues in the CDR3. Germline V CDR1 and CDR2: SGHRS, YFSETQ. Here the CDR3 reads CASSLVGGSYNEQLF. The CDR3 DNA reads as TGCGCCAGCAGCTTGGTTGGGGGGTCCTACAATGAGCAGTTATTC.

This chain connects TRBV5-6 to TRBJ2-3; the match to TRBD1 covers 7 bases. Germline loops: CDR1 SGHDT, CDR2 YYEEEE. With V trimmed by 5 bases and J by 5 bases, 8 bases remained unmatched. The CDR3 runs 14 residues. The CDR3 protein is CASRPDRAGDTQYF. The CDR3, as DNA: TGTGCCAGCAGGCCTGACAGGGCGGGAGATACGCAGTATTTT.

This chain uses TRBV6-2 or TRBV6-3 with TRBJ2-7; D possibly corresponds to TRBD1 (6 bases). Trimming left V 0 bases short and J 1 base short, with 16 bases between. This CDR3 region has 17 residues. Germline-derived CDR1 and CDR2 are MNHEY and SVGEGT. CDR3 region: CASSYSKTDRSSYEQYF. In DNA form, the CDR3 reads TGTGCCAGCAGTTACTCCAAAACGGACAGAAGTTCCTACGAGCAGTACTTC.

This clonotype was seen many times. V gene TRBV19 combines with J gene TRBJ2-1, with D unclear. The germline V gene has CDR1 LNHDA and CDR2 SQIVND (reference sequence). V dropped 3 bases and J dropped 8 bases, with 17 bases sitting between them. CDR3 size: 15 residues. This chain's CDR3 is CASSISARIWHEQFF. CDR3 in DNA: TGTGCCAGTAGTATCTCTGCCCGAATATGGCATGAGCAGTTCTTC.

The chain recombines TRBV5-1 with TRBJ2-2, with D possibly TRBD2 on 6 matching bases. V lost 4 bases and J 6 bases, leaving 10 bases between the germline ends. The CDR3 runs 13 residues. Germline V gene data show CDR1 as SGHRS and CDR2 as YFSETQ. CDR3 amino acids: CASSTTSSGELFF. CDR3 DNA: TGCGCCAGCAGCACCACTAGCTCCGGGGAGCTGTTTTTT. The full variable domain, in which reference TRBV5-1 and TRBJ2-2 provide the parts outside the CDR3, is KAGVTQTPRYLIKTRGQQVTLSCSPISGHRSVSWYQQTPGQGLQFLFEYFSETQRNKGNFPGRFSGRQFSNSRSEMNVSTLELGDSALYLCASSTTSSGELFFGEGSRLTVL.

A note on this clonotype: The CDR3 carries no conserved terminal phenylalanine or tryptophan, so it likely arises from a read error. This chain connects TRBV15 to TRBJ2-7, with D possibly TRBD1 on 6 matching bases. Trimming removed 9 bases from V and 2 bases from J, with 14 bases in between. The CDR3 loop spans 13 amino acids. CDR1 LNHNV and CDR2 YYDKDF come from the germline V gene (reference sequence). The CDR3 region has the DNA TGTGCCACAAATCAACAGGGTACCTACGAGCAGTACTTA. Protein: CATNQQGTYEQYL.

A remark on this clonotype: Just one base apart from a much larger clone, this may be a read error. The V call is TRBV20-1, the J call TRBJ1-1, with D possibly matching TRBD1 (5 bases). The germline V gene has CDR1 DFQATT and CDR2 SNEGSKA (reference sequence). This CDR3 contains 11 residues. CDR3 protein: CSASRVPEALF. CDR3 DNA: TGCAGTGCTAGCAGGGTCCCTGAAGCTCTCTTT.

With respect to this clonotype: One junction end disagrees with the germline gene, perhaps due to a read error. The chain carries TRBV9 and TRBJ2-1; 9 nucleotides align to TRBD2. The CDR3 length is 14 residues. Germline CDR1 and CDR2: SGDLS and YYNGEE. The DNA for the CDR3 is TGTGCCAGCCGAGGACTAGCGACCTACAATGAGCGGTTCTTC. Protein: CASRGLATYNERFF.

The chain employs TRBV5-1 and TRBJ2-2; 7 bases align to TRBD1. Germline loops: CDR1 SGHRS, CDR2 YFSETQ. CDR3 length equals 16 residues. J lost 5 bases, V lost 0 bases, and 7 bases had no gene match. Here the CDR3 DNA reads TGCGCCAGCAGCTTGGTATCCAGGGGGTTGACCGGGGAGCTGTTTTTT. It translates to CASSLVSRGLTGELFF.

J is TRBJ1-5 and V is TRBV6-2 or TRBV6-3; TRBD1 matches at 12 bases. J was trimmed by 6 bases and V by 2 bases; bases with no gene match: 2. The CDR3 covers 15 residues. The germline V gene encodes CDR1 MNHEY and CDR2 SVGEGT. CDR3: CASSYGTGGGQPQHF. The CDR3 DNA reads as TGTGCCAGCAGTTACGGGACAGGGGGCGGTCAGCCCCAGCATTTT.

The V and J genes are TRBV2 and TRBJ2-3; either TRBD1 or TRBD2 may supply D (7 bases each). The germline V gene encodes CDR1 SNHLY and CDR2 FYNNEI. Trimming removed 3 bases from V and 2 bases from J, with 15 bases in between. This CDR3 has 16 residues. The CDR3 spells CASSDGRGGVTDTQYF. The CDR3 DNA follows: TGTGCCAGCAGTGATGGCAGGGGGGGAGTCACAGATACGCAGTATTTT.

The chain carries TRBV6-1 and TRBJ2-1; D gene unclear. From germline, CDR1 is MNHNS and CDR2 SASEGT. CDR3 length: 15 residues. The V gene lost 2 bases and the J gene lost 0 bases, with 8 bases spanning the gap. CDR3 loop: CASSESWSSYNEQFF. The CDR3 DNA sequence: TGTGCCAGCAGTGAAAGTTGGAGCTCCTACAATGAGCAGTTCTTC.

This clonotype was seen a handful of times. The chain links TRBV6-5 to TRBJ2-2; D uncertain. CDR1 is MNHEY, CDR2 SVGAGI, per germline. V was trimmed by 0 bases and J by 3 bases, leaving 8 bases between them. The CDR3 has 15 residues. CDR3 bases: TGTGCCAGCAGTTACTCGAGAGCACACACCGGGGAGCTGTTTTTT. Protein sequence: CASSYSRAHTGELFF.

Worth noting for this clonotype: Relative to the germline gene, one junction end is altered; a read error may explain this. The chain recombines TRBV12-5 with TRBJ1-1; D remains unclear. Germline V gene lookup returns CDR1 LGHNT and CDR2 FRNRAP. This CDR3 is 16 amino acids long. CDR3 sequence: CASCLVRIDPDTEAFF. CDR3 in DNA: TGTGCTAGTTGTTTGGTACGTATTGACCCGGACACTGAAGCTTTCTTT.

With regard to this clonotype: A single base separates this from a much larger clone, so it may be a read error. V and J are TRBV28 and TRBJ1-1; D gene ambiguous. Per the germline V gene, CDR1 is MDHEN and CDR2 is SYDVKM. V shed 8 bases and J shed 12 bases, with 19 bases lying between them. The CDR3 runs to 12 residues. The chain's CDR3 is CASPGNEGRPFF. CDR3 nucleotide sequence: TGTGCCAGCCCCGGGAATGAGGGTAGGCCTTTCTTT.

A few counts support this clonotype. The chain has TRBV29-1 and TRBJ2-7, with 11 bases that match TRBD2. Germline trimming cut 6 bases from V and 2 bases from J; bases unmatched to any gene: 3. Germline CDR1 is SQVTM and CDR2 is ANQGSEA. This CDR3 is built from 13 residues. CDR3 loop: CSVGLADTYEQYF. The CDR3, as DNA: TGCAGCGTGGGACTAGCGGACACCTACGAGCAGTACTTC.

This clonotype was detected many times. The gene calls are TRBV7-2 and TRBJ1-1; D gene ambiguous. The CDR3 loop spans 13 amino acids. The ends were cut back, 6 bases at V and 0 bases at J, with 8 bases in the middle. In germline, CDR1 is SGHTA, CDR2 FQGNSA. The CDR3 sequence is CASSLSMNTEAFF. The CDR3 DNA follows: TGTGCCAGCAGTCTGAGCATGAACACTGAAGCTTTCTTT.

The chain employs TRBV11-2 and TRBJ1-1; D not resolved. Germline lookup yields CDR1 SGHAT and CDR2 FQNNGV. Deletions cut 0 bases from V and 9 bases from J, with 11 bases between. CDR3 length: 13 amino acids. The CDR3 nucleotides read TGTGCCAGCAGCTTAGACCCGGCCTTGAAAGCTTTCTTT. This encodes CASSLDPALKAFF.

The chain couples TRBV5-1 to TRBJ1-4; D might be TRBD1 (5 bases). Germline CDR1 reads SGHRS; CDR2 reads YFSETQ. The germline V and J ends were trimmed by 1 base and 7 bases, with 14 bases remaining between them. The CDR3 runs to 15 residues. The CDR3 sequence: CASSLKGSASEKLFF. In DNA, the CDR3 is TGCGCCAGCAGCTTGAAGGGGTCAGCTAGTGAAAAACTGTTTTTT. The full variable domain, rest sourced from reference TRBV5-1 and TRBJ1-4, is KAGVTQTPRYLIKTRGQQVTLSCSPISGHRSVSWYQQTPGQGLQFLFEYFSETQRNKGNFPGRFSGRQFSNSRSEMNVSTLELGDSALYLCASSLKGSASEKLFFGSGTQLSVL.

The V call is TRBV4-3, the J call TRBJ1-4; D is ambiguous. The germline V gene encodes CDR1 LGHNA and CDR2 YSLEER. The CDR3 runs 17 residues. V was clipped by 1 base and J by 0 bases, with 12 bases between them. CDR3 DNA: TGCGCCAGCAGCCAAGGGGTAGGCGGGACAACTAATGAAAAACTGTTTTTT. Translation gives CASSQGVGGTTNEKLFF.

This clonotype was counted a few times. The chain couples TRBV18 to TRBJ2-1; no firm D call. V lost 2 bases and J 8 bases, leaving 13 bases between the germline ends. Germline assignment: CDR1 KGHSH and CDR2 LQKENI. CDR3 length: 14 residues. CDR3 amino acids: CASSPSSGLDEQFF. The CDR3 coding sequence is TGTGCCAGCTCACCAAGTTCCGGGCTAGATGAGCAGTTCTTC. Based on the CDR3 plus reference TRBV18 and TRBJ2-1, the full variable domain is NAGVMQNPRHLVRRRGQEARLRCSPMKGHSHVYWYRQLPEEGLKFMVYLQKENIIDESGMPKERFSAEFPKEGPSILRIQQVVRGDSAAYFCASSPSSGLDEQFFGPGTRLTVL.

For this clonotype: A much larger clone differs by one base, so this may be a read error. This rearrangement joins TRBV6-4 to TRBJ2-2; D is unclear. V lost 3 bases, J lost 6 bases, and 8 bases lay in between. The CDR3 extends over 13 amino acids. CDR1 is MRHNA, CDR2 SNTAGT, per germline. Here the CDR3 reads CASSEEDAGELFF. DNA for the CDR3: TGTGCCAGCAGTGAAGAGGACGCCGGGGAGCTGTTTTTT.

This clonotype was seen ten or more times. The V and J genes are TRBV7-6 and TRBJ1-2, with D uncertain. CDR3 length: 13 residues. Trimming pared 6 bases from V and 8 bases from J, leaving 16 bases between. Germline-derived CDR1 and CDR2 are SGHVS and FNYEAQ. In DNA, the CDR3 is TGTGCCAGCAGTTATTCAGGTTCGGGCGGCTACACCTTC. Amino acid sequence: CASSYSGSGGYTF.

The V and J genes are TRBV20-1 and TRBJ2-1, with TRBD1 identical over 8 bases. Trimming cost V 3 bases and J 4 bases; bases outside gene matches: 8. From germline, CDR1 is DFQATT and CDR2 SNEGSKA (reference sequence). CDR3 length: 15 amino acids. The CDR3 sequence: CSASPGTGLYNEQFF. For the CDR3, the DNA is TGCAGTGCTAGTCCCGGGACAGGATTGTACAATGAGCAGTTCTTC.